These 8 T cell receptor beta chains were all obtained from the same sample, sequenced in a study of memory CD4+ T cells and cytomegalovirus serostatus (dated 2019 in TCRdb). A FACSAria II was used to sort memory CD4+ T cells, defined as single viable CD3+CD4+CD8-CD45RO+ cells. Libraries were constructed by the immunoSEQ multiplex PCR assay. This is the immuneACCESS table as TCRdb keeps it, with only in-frame sequences that have V and J called. A part of the clones is gone; compared with another copy, unresolved V genes explain less than half, and the rest is unexplained. This sample lists 25,000 to 30,000 clones; roughly 76% were detected once. The top ten clonotypes cover about 1% of the sample. Sequencing was performed on memory CD4+ T cells from blood. The source is an adult in good health and CMV-seronegative.

This chain joins TRBV7-6 and TRBJ1-1; tentative D call: TRBD1 (6 bases). Germline V CDR1 and CDR2: SGHVS, FNYEAQ. Trimming took off 5 bases at V and 1 base at J, with 17 bases between the two ends. The CDR3 has 16 residues. CDR3 sequence: CASSQNWGAGNTEAFF. As DNA, the CDR3 is TGTGCCAGCAGCCAGAATTGGGGGGCCGGGAACACTGAAGCTTTCTTT.

This clone appeared a single time. The chain employs TRBV5-1 and TRBJ1-6; TRBD1 might be the D (6 bases). Germline V gene sequence: CDR1 SGHRS, CDR2 YFSETQ. The CDR3 is made up of 16 amino acids. V gave up 4 bases and J gave up 0 bases, with 11 bases separating them. CDR3 sequence: CASSVGASSYNSPLHF. CDR3 nucleotide sequence: TGCGCCAGCAGCGTGGGGGCGAGCTCCTATAATTCACCCCTCCACTTT.

The chain uses TRBV7-8 and TRBJ1-4, with D tentatively TRBD1 (5 bases). Germline V lookup: CDR1 SGHVS, CDR2 FQNEAQ. The CDR3 runs to 15 residues. The V end was cut by 5 bases, the J end by 2 bases, with 12 bases between. CDR3 amino acids: CASSPSPGTNEKLFF. The CDR3 DNA reads TGTGCCAGCAGCCCAAGTCCAGGGACTAATGAAAAACTGTTTTTT.

CDR3 coding DNA: TGTGCCAGCAGTGACCATAGGGGGCAGACCCAGTACTTC. Protein product: CASSDHRGQTQYF. The chain joins TRBV6-6 to TRBJ2-5; 7 nucleotides align to TRBD1. The CDR3 has 13 amino acids. The V and J ends lost 5 bases and 6 bases, in that order; junction bases with no gene match: 6. Germline V CDR1 and CDR2: MNHNY, SVGAGI (reference sequence).

As concerns this clone: At one of its ends the junction is not consistent with the germline gene, which may arise from a read error. This rearrangement joins TRBV7-7 to TRBJ2-7; tentative D call: TRBD1 (6 bases). Germline loops: CDR1 SSHAT, CDR2 FNYEAQ (reference sequence). The CDR3 loop spans 15 amino acids. This CDR3 is CASSLGAGDHYEQYF. In nucleotides, the CDR3 is TGTGCTAGCAGCTTAGGGGCAGGGGACCACTACGAGCAGTACTTC.

V gene TRBV7-8 combines with J gene TRBJ2-1; TRBD1 aligns across 8 bases. The V gene end was trimmed by 5 bases and the J gene end by 4 bases; junction bases not matched to a gene: 7. Germline V gene sequence: CDR1 SGHVS, CDR2 FQNEAQ. This CDR3 region has 15 residues. CDR3 residues: CASSKRQGTYNEQFF. In DNA form, the CDR3 reads TGTGCCAGCAGCAAACGACAGGGGACTTACAATGAGCAGTTCTTC.

This sequence joins TRBV5-1 and TRBJ1-3; D possibly corresponds to TRBD1 (5 bases). V gave up 1 base and J gave up 0 bases, with 11 bases separating them. The CDR3 is made up of 16 amino acids. The germline V gene has CDR1 SGHRS and CDR2 YFSETQ. For the CDR3, the DNA is TGCGCCAGCAGCTTGAGGGGTGAGGACTCTGGAAACACCATATATTTT. Its translation: CASSLRGEDSGNTIYF.

This clone appeared a few times. V and J are TRBV7-3 and TRBJ1-1; TRBD1 might be the D (6 bases). V shed 3 bases and J shed 0 bases, with 8 bases lying between them. Germline CDR1 is SGHTA and CDR2 is FQGTGA. This CDR3 has 14 amino acids. The CDR3 bases are TGTGCCAGCAGCTTTGGGGGCATGAACACTGAAGCTTTCTTT. Its protein product is CASSFGGMNTEAFF.